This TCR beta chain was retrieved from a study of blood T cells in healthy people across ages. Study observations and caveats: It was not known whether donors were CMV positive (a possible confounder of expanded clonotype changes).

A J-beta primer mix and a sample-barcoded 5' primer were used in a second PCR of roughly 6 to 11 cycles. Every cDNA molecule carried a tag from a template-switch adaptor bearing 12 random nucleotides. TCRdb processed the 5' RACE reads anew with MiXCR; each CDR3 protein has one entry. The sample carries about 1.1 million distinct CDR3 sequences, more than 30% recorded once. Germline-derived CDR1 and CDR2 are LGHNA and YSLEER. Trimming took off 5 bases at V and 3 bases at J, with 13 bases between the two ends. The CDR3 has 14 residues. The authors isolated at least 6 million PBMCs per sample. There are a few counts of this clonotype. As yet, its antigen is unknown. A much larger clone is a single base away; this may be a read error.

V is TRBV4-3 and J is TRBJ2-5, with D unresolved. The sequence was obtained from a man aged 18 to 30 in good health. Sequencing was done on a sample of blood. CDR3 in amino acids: CASSVGANEETQYF. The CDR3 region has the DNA TGCGCCAGCAGCGTAGGAGCCAACGAAGAGACCCAGTACTTC.